These T cell receptor beta chains were read from a single sample in a study of CD8+ T cells in alopecia areata. Sequencing used immunoSEQ multiplex PCR; TCRdb keeps in-frame clones, though not all of them. Of about 140,000 clones listed, roughly 80% were seen once; the top ten hold around 25%. This material consisted of CD8+ T cells sorted from blood, taken at week 4, from a patient treated with tofacitinib. These receptors all stem from a human donor with alopecia areata. Both conserved end residues are part of each CDR3. The D gene is left open where the match is weak. Where a row states a size, it is once, few, many or the class of an expanded clone; other rows omit it.

D,J,V,size,CDR3,DNA
TRBD2,TRBJ2-1,TRBV6-5,NA,CASSYSSSGAKVLFF,TGTGCCAGCAGTTACAGCTCTAGCGGGGCGAAAGTCCTGTTCTTC
NA,TRBJ2-1,TRBV7-9,NA,CASGFNEQFF,TGTGCCAGCGGATTTAATGAGCAGTTCTTC
NA,TRBJ2-5,TRBV30,NA,CAWSAPPVSGETQYF,TGTGCCTGGAGTGCCCCCCCTGTGAGCGGGGAGACCCAGTACTTC
NA,TRBJ1-5,TRBV6-5,NA,CASSYAPPPQHF,TGTGCCAGCAGTTACGCCCCGCCGCCCCAGCATTTT
NA,TRBJ2-1,TRBV5-4,once,CASSSTPSSYNEQFF,TGTGCCAGCAGCTCGACTCCCAGCTCCTACAATGAGCAGTTCTTC
TRBD2,TRBJ2-2,TRBV25-1,NA,CASSERDYLTGELFF,TGTGCCAGCAGTGAAAGGGACTACCTAACCGGGGAGCTGTTTTTT
TRBD1,TRBJ2-5,TRBV5-8,NA,CASSFGTASQETQYF,TGTGCCAGCAGCTTTGGGACAGCTAGTCAAGAGACCCAGTACTTC
TRBD2,TRBJ2-1,TRBV19,NA,CASSIGTSSYNEQFF,TGTGCCAGTAGTATAGGGACTAGCTCCTACAATGAGCAGTTCTTC
NA,TRBJ2-1,TRBV7-9,NA,CASSLAGWEQFF,TGTGCCAGCAGCTTAGCGGGTTGGGAGCAGTTCTTC
NA,TRBJ2-3,TRBV2,NA,CASSVGHRSTDTQYF,TGTGCCAGCAGTGTAGGACACCGAAGCACAGATACGCAGTATTTT
NA,TRBJ1-1,TRBV19,few,CASSTKDTLNTEAFF,TGTGCCAGTAGTACGAAGGACACCTTGAACACTGAAGCTTTCTTT
NA,TRBJ2-4,TRBV9,NA,CASSPLRRSKNIQYF,TGTGCCAGCAGCCCCTTACGGCGGAGTAAAAACATTCAGTACTTC
NA,TRBJ2-7,TRBV4-1,NA,CASGPGETPPYEQYF,TGCGCCAGCGGCCCCGGCGAGACTCCCCCCTACGAGCAGTACTTC
TRBD1,TRBJ2-7,TRBV10-1,NA,CASSEGAGGSYEQYF,TGCGCCAGCAGTGAAGGGGCAGGGGGATCCTACGAGCAGTACTTC
TRBD1,TRBJ2-7,TRBV4-1,NA,CASSQVWDSYYEQYF,TGCGCCAGCAGCCAAGTCTGGGACAGCTACTACGAGCAGTACTTC
NA,TRBJ2-7,TRBV19,NA,CASSIGGNEQYF,TGTGCCAGTAGTATTGGGGGCAACGAGCAGTACTTC
TRBD2,TRBJ2-1,TRBV4-3,NA,CASSQDGTSGGYNEQFF,TGCGCCAGCAGCCAAGATGGGACTAGCGGGGGGTACAATGAGCAGTTCTTC
NA,TRBJ2-7,TRBV4-2,NA,CASSLDRVLVDEQYF,TGTGCCAGCAGCTTGGACCGGGTACTCGTGGACGAGCAGTACTTC
NA,TRBJ2-2,TRBV7-6,NA,CASSPLVSGELFF,TGTGCCAGCAGCCCACTAGTGTCCGGGGAGCTGTTTTTT
NA,TRBJ2-7,TRBV7-6,NA,CASSPTMTEEQYF,TGTGCCAGCAGCCCTACTATGACAGAAGAGCAGTACTTC
TRBD1,TRBJ2-4,TRBV7-9,NA,CASSFSTGEAKNIQYF,TGTGCCAGCAGCTTCTCTACAGGGGAAGCCAAAAACATTCAGTACTTC
TRBD1,TRBJ2-1,TRBV29-1,few,CSASGTANNEQFF,TGCAGCGCATCCGGGACAGCTAACAATGAGCAGTTCTTC
TRBD1,TRBJ1-4,TRBV4-3,NA,CASSRYTGDGEKLFF,TGCGCCAGCAGCCGCTATACAGGGGATGGTGAAAAACTGTTTTTT
NA,TRBJ2-5,TRBV29-1,NA,CSVDEGLAEETQYF,TGCAGCGTTGATGAGGGGCTAGCCGAAGAGACCCAGTACTTC
NA,TRBJ2-1,TRBV30,NA,CAWSEVYEQFF,TGTGCCTGGAGTGAGGTATATGAGCAGTTCTTC